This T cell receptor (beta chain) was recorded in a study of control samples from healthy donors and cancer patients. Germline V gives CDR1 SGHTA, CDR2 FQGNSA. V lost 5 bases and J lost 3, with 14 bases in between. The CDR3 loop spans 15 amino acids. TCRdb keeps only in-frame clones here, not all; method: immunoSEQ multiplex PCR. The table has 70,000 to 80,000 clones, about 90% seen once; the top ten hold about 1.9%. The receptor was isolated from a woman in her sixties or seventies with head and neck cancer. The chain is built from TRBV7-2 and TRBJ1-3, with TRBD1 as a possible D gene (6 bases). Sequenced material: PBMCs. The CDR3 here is CASSPDGGYGNTIYF. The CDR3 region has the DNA TGTGCCAGCAGCCCCGACGGGGGCTATGGAAACACCATATATTTT.